Shown below are 7 T cell receptor beta chains from a single sample sequenced in a study of Graves' ophthalmopathy and Graves' hyperthyroidism (dated by TCRdb to the late 2010s). Sequenced using an Illumina HiSeq 2000. For repertoire sequencing, the TCR beta CDR3 regions were amplified from RNA transcripts. HTBI primers and the Qiagen OneStep RT-PCR kit were used in a first-round RT-PCR, which was followed by a second-round multiplex PCR, size selection and purification. In TCRdb, the public reads were trimmed at Q25 with fastp and aligned with MiXCR, with productive beta chains retained. Entries are consolidated by CDR3 protein sequence, retaining the most common genes and DNA. In this sample the table shows approximately 1.2 million distinct CDR3 sequences, about two fifths of which occur a single time. Jointly, the top ten make up over 8.5% of the sample. What was sequenced was peripheral blood or thyroid tissue (not recorded which). The receptors stem from an adult man with Graves' hyperthyroidism.

In its sample, this clonotype was seen once. Possible read error: a much larger clone is one base away. The V call is TRBV25-1, the J call TRBJ1-6; D may be TRBD1 (6 bases). This CDR3 has 14 amino acids. The germline V gene has CDR1 MGHDK and CDR2 SYGVNS. V was cut by 5 bases and J by 9 bases, with 14 bases left in between. In nucleotides, the CDR3 is TGTGCCAGCAGTACCCTGGACAGAAGTTCACCCCTCCACTTT. Translation gives CASSTLDRSSPLHF.

The V and J genes are TRBV14 and TRBJ2-7; 7 positions agree with TRBD1. V trimming: 3 bases; J trimming: 2 bases; junction bases outside the gene matches: 13. Germline values: CDR1 SGHDN, CDR2 FVKESK. This CDR3 is 17 amino acids long. CDR3 nucleotides: TGTGCCAGCAGCCAGGCCATGGGGACAGCAGATCCCTACGAGCAGTACTTC. Its translation is CASSQAMGTADPYEQYF.

This clonotype has a single count. The rearrangement joins TRBV5-1 to TRBJ1-2, with a possible D match to TRBD1 (5 bases). V shed 3 bases and J shed 3 bases, with 15 bases lying between them. This CDR3 is built from 15 residues. Per the germline V gene, CDR1 is SGHRS and CDR2 is YFSETQ. Written as DNA, the CDR3 is TGCGCCAGCAGCTCACTTGGAACAGGAGACTATGGCTACACCTTC. It yields the protein CASSSLGTGDYGYTF.

Comments on this clonotype: A clone one base away is much larger, so this may be a read error. The chain's CDR3 is CASSYSEDGQYF. The DNA for the CDR3 is TGTGCCAGCAGTTACTCAGAGGACGGGCAGTACTTC. The J gene is TRBJ2-7, the V gene TRBV6-6, with unresolved D. The CDR3 consists of 12 residues. Germline assignment: CDR1 MNHNY and CDR2 SVGAGI (reference sequence). Trimming stripped 0 bases from V and 9 bases from J, with 9 bases between.

This clonotype was seen a handful of times. V and J are TRBV9 and TRBJ2-7; 11 nucleotides align to TRBD1. Germline V lookup: CDR1 SGDLS, CDR2 YYNGEE. This CDR3 has 19 amino acids. J was trimmed by 6 bases and V by 0 bases; bases with no gene match: 17. The CDR3 nucleotides read TGTGCCAGCAGCGTAGGCGTCTATCGGGCCGGGACAGGGGGGTCCGAGCAGTACTTC. Translating it yields CASSVGVYRAGTGGSEQYF.

This clonotype has more than one count but fewer than ten. V and J are TRBV27 and TRBJ2-7; D might be TRBD1 or TRBD2, each matching 5 bases. V shed 3 bases and J shed 5 bases, with 17 bases lying between them. This CDR3 spans 15 amino acids. Germline-derived CDR1 and CDR2 are MNHEY and SMNVEV (reference sequence). CDR3 DNA: TGTGCCAGCAGTTTCGGCGCTGGGACGGCAAACGAGCAGTACTTC. Its translation is CASSFGAGTANEQYF.

This clonotype has a handful of counts. The chain employs TRBV2 and TRBJ1-5; weak D call: TRBD1 (6 bases). Trimming took 6 bases from V and 5 from J, leaving 17 bases between them. Looked up from germline, CDR1 is SNHLY and CDR2 is FYNNEI. The CDR3 has 15 amino acids. CDR3 nucleotide sequence: TGTGCCAGCAGGGGGGTTGGGGGGGCCTATCAGCCCCAGCATTTT. As protein: CASRGVGGAYQPQHF.